These T cell receptor beta chains were read from a single sample in a study of blood T cell repertoires in COVID-19. Sequenced by immunoSEQ multiplex PCR; TCRdb stores in-frame clones only, minus some. The data contain some 200,000 clones, under 90% of them singletons. What was sequenced was peripheral blood. These receptors were taken from a woman older than 75 with COVID-19, enrolled during active disease. Each CDR3 is given with its conserved first and last residue. The order of the fields is D gene, V gene, clone size, J gene, CDR3 protein, CDR3 DNA. The D gene is left open where the match is weak. Clone size, where shown, is once, few, many, or a class for clones that have expanded.

TRBD1,TRBV24-1,once,TRBJ2-2,CATSGTGAGELFF,TGTGCCACCAGTGGGACAGGGGCCGGGGAGCTGTTTTTT
NA,TRBV5-1,NA,TRBJ1-5,CASSLVWRGGQPQHF,TGCGCCAGCAGCTTGGTTTGGAGGGGCGGCCAGCCCCAGCATTTT
NA,TRBV6-5,NA,TRBJ1-6,CASRARFNSPLHF,TGTGCCAGCAGAGCCCGATTCAACTCACCCCTCCACTTT
TRBD1,TRBV14,NA,TRBJ2-3,CASSQDRGGFTDTQYF,TGTGCCAGCAGCCAAGATAGAGGGGGCTTTACAGATACGCAGTATTTT
TRBD1,TRBV19,NA,TRBJ1-5,CASRDSSMYSNQPQHF,TGTGCCAGTCGGGACAGCTCCATGTATAGCAATCAGCCCCAGCATTTT
NA,TRBV7-3,NA,TRBJ2-7,CASSPQGGGDEQYF,TGTGCCAGCAGCCCACAGGGAGGGGGTGACGAGCAGTACTTC
TRBD1,TRBV7-9,NA,TRBJ2-7,CASSSVPGQGTYEQYF,TGTGCCAGCAGCTCGGTACCGGGACAGGGGACCTACGAGCAGTACTTC
NA,TRBV18,once,TRBJ2-2,CASSSLSQGVLSTGELFF,TGTGCCAGCTCATCCCTGTCGCAGGGCGTCCTCTCCACCGGGGAGCTGTTTTTT
NA,TRBV20-1,NA,TRBJ1-1,CSVLDRAEAFF,TGCAGTGTCCTAGACCGGGCTGAAGCTTTCTTT
NA,TRBV6-6,NA,TRBJ2-1,CASSYSILAENEQFF,TGTGCCAGCAGTTACTCGATATTAGCGGAGAATGAGCAGTTCTTC
NA,TRBV5-5,NA,TRBJ1-1,CAGKQDPMNTEAFF,TGTGCCGGCAAACAGGATCCTATGAACACTGAAGCTTTCTTT
NA,TRBV10-3,NA,TRBJ2-7,CAISEQAPNEQYF,TGTGCCATCAGTGAGCAGGCTCCAAACGAGCAGTACTTC
NA,TRBV2,NA,TRBJ2-5,CASSEQGYQETQYF,TGTGCCAGCAGTGAACAGGGGTACCAAGAGACCCAGTACTTC
TRBD2,TRBV7-3,NA,TRBJ2-3,CASSSGLAGTDTQYF,TGTGCCAGCAGCTCAGGACTAGCGGGGACAGATACGCAGTATTTT
NA,TRBV5-1,NA,TRBJ2-2,CASSPGVADNTGELFF,TGCGCCAGCAGCCCCGGGGTAGCGGATAACACCGGGGAGCTGTTTTTT
NA,TRBV6-6,once,TRBJ2-1,CASSYSRYNEQFF,TGTGCCAGCAGTTACTCCCGGTACAATGAGCAGTTCTTC
NA,TRBV6-1,NA,TRBJ1-4,CASSEAGGQGNEKLFF,TGTGCCAGCAGTGAAGCGGGCGGTCAGGGGAATGAAAAACTGTTTTTT
NA,TRBV21-1,NA,TRBJ1-2,CASSNLKGAGGYTF,TGTGCCAGCAGCAACCTTAAGGGGGCGGGTGGCTACACCTTC
NA,TRBV11-2,NA,TRBJ2-1,CASSLSGDYNEQFF,TGTGCCAGCAGCTTAAGCGGAGATTACAATGAGCAGTTCTTC
TRBD1,TRBV5-8,NA,TRBJ2-7,CASSRSAGQGRREQYF,TGTGCCAGCAGCCGGTCGGCTGGACAGGGTCGGCGGGAGCAGTACTTC
NA,TRBV19,once,TRBJ1-1,CASISPGGTILGGAFF,TGTGCCAGTATAAGTCCGGGGGGGACCATCTTAGGAGGAGCTTTCTTT
NA,TRBV18,once,TRBJ1-2,CASSPTESMSLSGYTF,TGTGCCAGCTCACCTACAGAATCAATGTCTCTTAGTGGCTACACCTTC
NA,TRBV19,NA,TRBJ2-1,CASSGHLGSEQFF,TGTGCCAGTAGTGGGCACCTGGGGAGTGAGCAGTTCTTC